This TCR beta chain was recorded in a study of regulatory T cells in long-lasting Graves disease. Building of the TCR beta libraries involved iRepertoire HTBI primers and Arm-PCR of CDR3 regions. TCRdb redid the calling of the multiplex PCR reads with MiXCR, one entry per CDR3 protein. The table includes about 530,000 distinct CDR3 sequences, 16% detected once. Regarding time point: newly diagnosed GD, antithyroid drugs for less than 3 months. PBMCs were the source of the RNA used for TCR sequencing. Germline V gives CDR1 MGHDK, CDR2 SYGVNS. The CDR3 loop spans 17 amino acids. The V gene end was trimmed by 2 bases and the J gene end by 3 bases; junction bases not matched to a gene: 10. The data also belong to a second study, concerning T cells in Graves' hyperthyroidism and ophthalmopathy.

Material: peripheral blood mononuclear cells (PBMCs), obtained at new diagnosis, from a patient treated with antithyroid drugs. The clonotype comes from a woman between 40 and 65 years old with Graves disease. The V gene is TRBV25-1, the J gene TRBJ2-3, with 8 bases aligning to TRBD1. The CDR3 nucleotides read TGTGCCAGCAGTGAAGCGAGGAGACAGGGGAAAACAGATACGCAGTATTTT. It is translated as CASSEARRQGKTDTQYF. The variable domain in full, with the rest retrieved from reference TRBV25-1 and TRBJ2-3, is EADIYQTPRYLVIGTGKKITLECSQTMGHDKMYWYQQDPGMELHLIHYSYGVNSTEKGDLSSESTVSRIRTEHFPLTLESARPSHTSQYLCASSEARRQGKTDTQYFGPGTRLTVL.